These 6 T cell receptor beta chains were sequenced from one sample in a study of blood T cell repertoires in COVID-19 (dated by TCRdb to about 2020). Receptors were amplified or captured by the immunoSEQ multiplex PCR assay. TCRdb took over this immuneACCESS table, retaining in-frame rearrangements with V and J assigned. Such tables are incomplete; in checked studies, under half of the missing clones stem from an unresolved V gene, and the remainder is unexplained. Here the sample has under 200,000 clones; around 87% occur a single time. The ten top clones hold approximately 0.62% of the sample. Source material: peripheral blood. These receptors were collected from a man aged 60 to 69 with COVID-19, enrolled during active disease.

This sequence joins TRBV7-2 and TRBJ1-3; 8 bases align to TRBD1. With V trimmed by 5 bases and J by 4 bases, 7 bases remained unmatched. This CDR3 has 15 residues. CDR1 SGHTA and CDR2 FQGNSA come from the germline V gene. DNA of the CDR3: TGTGCCAGCAGCCCCCGGACAGGGAACGGAAACACCATATATTTT. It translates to CASSPRTGNGNTIYF.

DNA of the CDR3: TGCGCCAGCAGCAGGGGCGGACAGGGGATGAACACTGAAGCTTTCTTT. It encodes CASSRGGQGMNTEAFF. J is TRBJ1-1 and V is TRBV5-1; 9 bases map to TRBD1. CDR1 is SGHRS and CDR2 is YFSETQ in the germline V gene. The trim removed 4 bases at V and 0 bases at J, leaving 7 bases unmatched. The CDR3 extends over 16 amino acids.

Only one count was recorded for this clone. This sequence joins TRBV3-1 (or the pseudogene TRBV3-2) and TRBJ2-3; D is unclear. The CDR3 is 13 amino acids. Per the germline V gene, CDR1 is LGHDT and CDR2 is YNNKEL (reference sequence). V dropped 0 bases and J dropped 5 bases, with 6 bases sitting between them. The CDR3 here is CASSQDRIDTQYF. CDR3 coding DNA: TGTGCCAGCAGCCAAGATCGTATAGATACGCAGTATTTT.

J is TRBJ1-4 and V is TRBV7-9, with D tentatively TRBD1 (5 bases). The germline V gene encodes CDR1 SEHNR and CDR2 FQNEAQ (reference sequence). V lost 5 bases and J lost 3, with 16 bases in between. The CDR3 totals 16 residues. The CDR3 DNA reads TGTGCCAGCAGCCCCGGACGGGGGGGTGCTAATGAAAAACTGTTTTTT. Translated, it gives CASSPGRGGANEKLFF.

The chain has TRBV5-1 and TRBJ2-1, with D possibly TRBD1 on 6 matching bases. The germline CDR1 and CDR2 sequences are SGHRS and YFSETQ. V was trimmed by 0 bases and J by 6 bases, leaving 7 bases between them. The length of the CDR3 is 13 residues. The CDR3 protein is CASSLGDINEQFF. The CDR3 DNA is TGCGCCAGCAGCTTGGGGGACATCAATGAGCAGTTCTTC.

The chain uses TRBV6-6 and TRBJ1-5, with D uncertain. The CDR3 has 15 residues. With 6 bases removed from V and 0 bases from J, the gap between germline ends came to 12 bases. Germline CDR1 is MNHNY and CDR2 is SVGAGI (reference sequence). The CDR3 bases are TGTGCCAGCAGGTACCAGGCGTATAGCAATCAGCCCCAGCATTTT. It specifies CASRYQAYSNQPQHF.